The 3 T cell receptor beta chains given below trace back to one sample, sequenced in a study of control samples from healthy donors and cancer patients. The repertoire was sequenced with immunoSEQ multiplex PCR; TCRdb's copy has only in-frame clones and lacks some. The sample has some 120,000 clones, over 85% seen once. Sequenced input: blood. These receptors originate from a man younger than 40 in good health.

The chain couples TRBV28 to TRBJ2-2, with TRBD1 matching 7 bases. The germline CDR1 and CDR2 sequences are MDHEN and SYDVKM. CDR3 length equals 14 residues. V was clipped by 5 bases and J by 6 bases; unmatched bases: 6. CDR3 in DNA: TGTGCCAGCAGTATAGACAGGGTCCCCGGGGAGCTGTTTTTT. Translating it yields CASSIDRVPGELFF.

The chain carries TRBV2 and TRBJ1-6; no clear D gene. Germline-derived CDR1 and CDR2 are SNHLY and FYNNEI. V lost 7 bases, J lost 7 bases, and 17 bases lay in between. The CDR3 has 15 residues. DNA of the CDR3: TGTGCCAGCAAATACGTCCCCGTCGGAAATTCACCCCTCCACTTT. Its translation: CASKYVPVGNSPLHF.

This sequence joins TRBV24-1 and TRBJ2-5; D unclear. V was cut by 3 bases and J by 1 base, with 8 bases left in between. This CDR3 is built from 14 residues. Germline CDR1 reads KGHDR; CDR2 reads SFDVKD. The CDR3 sequence: CATSDGHRQETQYF. The CDR3 DNA reads as TGTGCCACCAGTGATGGCCACCGCCAAGAGACCCAGTACTTC.